One and the same sample provided the 32 T cell receptor beta chains below, sequenced in a study of T cells in Graves' hyperthyroidism and ophthalmopathy. Amplification of TCR beta CDR3 regions was performed using RNA transcripts as template. First-round RT-PCR targeting the TCR CDR3 was performed with the HTBI primer set. Each CDR3 protein gets one entry after TCRdb re-called the multiplex PCR reads with MiXCR. The sample contains 750,000 to 950,000 distinct CDR3 sequences, 35% to 45% of which appear only once. The sample comprised blood. The source is a man between 18 and 29 years old with Graves' hyperthyroidism.

The rearrangement uses TRBV5-4 and TRBJ2-2, with 13 bases matching TRBD2. CDR3 size: 16 residues. V was pared by 4 bases and J by 7 bases, with 7 bases of the junction left unmatched. The V gene's germline CDR1 is SGHNT and CDR2 YYREEE (reference sequence). CDR3 protein: CASSRGTSGTVGELFF. The CDR3 DNA follows: TGTGCCAGCAGCCGTGGGACTAGCGGGACGGTCGGGGAGCTGTTTTTT.

This clonotype was counted at least ten times. This chain links TRBV14 with TRBJ1-6; the match to TRBD1 covers 9 bases. The CDR3 is 15 residues long. V lost 4 bases to trimming and J lost 4 bases; unmatched junction nucleotides: 2. Germline V gives CDR1 SGHDN, CDR2 FVKESK. The CDR3 protein is CASSPGTGYNSPLHF. The CDR3 region has the DNA TGTGCCAGCAGCCCCGGGACAGGGTATAATTCACCCCTCCACTTT.

The chain links TRBV7-2 to TRBJ2-7, with a possible D match to TRBD2 (5 bases). Trimming removed 8 bases at V and 5 bases at J, with 10 bases between. The CDR3 is 11 residues long. Germline V lookup: CDR1 SGHTA, CDR2 FQGNSA. The CDR3 is CASANGDEQYF. The CDR3 DNA reads as TGTGCCAGCGCCAACGGGGACGAGCAGTACTTC.

In its sample, this clonotype was seen a few times. The rearrangement joins TRBV25-1 to TRBJ1-2; weak D call: TRBD1 (5 bases). Germline V gene data show CDR1 as MGHDK and CDR2 as SYGVNS. V was cut by 6 bases and J by 8 bases, with 16 bases left in between. This CDR3 has 13 residues. CDR3 region: CASSQGGYQGYTF. CDR3 DNA: TGTGCCAGCAGCCAGGGAGGGTATCAAGGCTACACCTTC.

This clonotype showed up many times. The rearrangement joins TRBV2 to TRBJ1-1; the match to TRBD1 covers 7 bases. The junction had 8 bases not matched to a gene; V was cut back by 6 bases and J by 4 bases. Germline CDR1 reads SNHLY; CDR2 reads FYNNEI. The CDR3 consists of 14 residues. Here the CDR3 DNA reads TGTGCCAGCAGCTCATTAGGGGGCGGCACTGAAGCTTTCTTT. Encoded protein: CASSSLGGGTEAFF.

This rearrangement joins TRBV5-8 to TRBJ1-2, with a possible D match to TRBD1 (5 bases). The CDR3 consists of 13 residues. CDR1 SGHTS and CDR2 YDEGEE come from the germline V gene. Trimming stripped 3 bases from V and 7 bases from J, with 13 bases between. The CDR3 reads CASSSPEGLGYTF. CDR3 coding DNA: TGTGCCAGCAGCTCCCCTGAGGGGCTTGGCTACACCTTC.

Many counts were recorded for this clonotype. The genes are TRBV5-6 and TRBJ2-7; TRBD1 or TRBD2 may be the D gene (5 bases each). The CDR3 extends over 14 amino acids. V lost 4 bases and J 4 bases, leaving 15 bases between the germline ends. Germline V gene data show CDR1 as SGHDT and CDR2 as YYEEEE. As DNA, the CDR3 is TGTGCCAGCAGCGGGGGACCGGTCGATTACGAGCAGTACTTC. Translating it yields CASSGGPVDYEQYF.

This clonotype was seen ten or more times. The chain uses TRBV10-1 and TRBJ1-1; 8 bases align to TRBD1. CDR1 WNHNN and CDR2 SYGVQD come from the germline V gene (reference sequence). There are 13 residues in the CDR3. After removal of 3 bases from V and 12 bases from J, the junction contained 9 bases not matched to a gene. The CDR3 sequence is CASSDPSDRVTFF. The DNA for the CDR3 is TGCGCCAGCAGTGACCCCTCGGACAGGGTAACTTTCTTT.

Concerning this clonotype itself: Germline is not matched at one junction end, which may reflect a read error. V and J are TRBV25-1 and TRBJ1-5; D remains ambiguous. Germline V gives CDR1 MGHDK, CDR2 SYGVNS. The length of the CDR3 is 8 residues. CDR3 residues: CDSSLQHF. Here the CDR3 DNA reads TGTGACAGCAGTCTACAGCATTTT. Combining the CDR3 with reference TRBV25-1 and TRBJ1-5 gives the whole variable domain EADIYQTPRYLVIGTGKKITLECSQTMGHDKMYWYQQDPGMELHLIHYSYGVNSTEKGDLSSESTVSRIRTEHFPLTLESARPSHTSQYLCDSSLQHFGDGTRLSIL.

The chain recombines TRBV6-5 with TRBJ1-5, with TRBD1 identical over 7 bases. The CDR3 has 15 amino acids. Trimming removed 6 bases from V and 7 bases from J; junction bases left unmatched: 12. From germline, CDR1 is MNHEY and CDR2 SVGAGI. The DNA of the CDR3 is TGTGCCAGCAGCCGAATCTACAGGGGAGAGCAGCCCCAGCATTTT. Its protein product is CASSRIYRGEQPQHF.

This clonotype was found many times. This rearrangement joins TRBV5-4 to TRBJ1-6; no reliable D call. V was pared by 4 bases and J by 8 bases, with 7 bases between. The CDR3 has 12 residues. The germline gives CDR1 SGHNT, CDR2 YYREEE (reference sequence). For the CDR3, the DNA is TGTGCCAGCAGCACGACTGATTCACCCCTCCACTTT. Its translation is CASSTTDSPLHF. The full variable domain, its missing parts supplied by reference TRBV5-4 and TRBJ1-6, is ETGVTQSPTHLIKTRGQQVTLRCSSQSGHNTVSWYQQALGQGPQFIFQYYREEENGRGNFPPRFSGLQFPNYSSELNVNALELDDSALYLCASSTTDSPLHFGNGTRLTVT.

The rearrangement links TRBV9 to TRBJ2-5, with 7 bases lining up with TRBD1. Trimming removed 3 bases from V and 3 bases from J; junction bases left unmatched: 8. Germline CDR1 SGDLS, CDR2 YYNGEE. The CDR3 has 15 residues. The CDR3 nucleotides read TGTGCCAGCAGCGCCCGAGGACAGGAGGAAGAGACCCAGTACTTC. The encoded protein is CASSARGQEEETQYF.

The chain links TRBV20-1 to TRBJ2-3; D unresolved. The CDR3 has 14 residues. Germline CDR1 and CDR2: DFQATT and SNEGSKA (reference sequence). The ends were cut back, 6 bases at V and 1 base at J, with 14 bases in the middle. CDR3 coding DNA: TGCAGTGCCCCGAGGAGAGAACGCACAGATACGCAGTATTTT. As protein: CSAPRRERTDTQYF.

The chain is built from TRBV10-3 and TRBJ1-6; tentative D call: TRBD1 (5 bases). Per the germline V gene, CDR1 is ENHRY and CDR2 is SYGVKD. Trimming stripped 4 bases from V and 0 bases from J, with 13 bases between. CDR3 length equals 17 residues. Written as DNA, the CDR3 is TGTGCCATCAGTGGGAGGGGCGATAGCTCCTATAATTCACCCCTCCACTTT. This translates into CAISGRGDSSYNSPLHF.

This clonotype was recorded a few times. This chain uses TRBV20-1 with TRBJ2-7; D is unclear. With 3 bases removed from V and 3 bases from J, the gap between germline ends came to 12 bases. The CDR3 spans 13 residues. Per germline, CDR1 DFQATT and CDR2 SNEGSKA (reference sequence). The CDR3 spells CSARETSDYEQYF. CDR3 DNA: TGCAGTGCTAGGGAGACGAGTGACTACGAGCAGTACTTC.

Only a few counts were recorded for this clonotype. This could be a read error, since a much larger clone is one nucleotide away. This chain joins TRBV10-3 and TRBJ2-5; D uncertain. The germline V and J ends were trimmed by 0 bases and 5 bases, with 4 bases remaining between them. Germline assignment: CDR1 ENHRY and CDR2 SYGVKD. This CDR3 region has 12 residues. Here the CDR3 reads CAISESIETQYF. The CDR3 DNA reads TGTGCCATCAGTGAGTCGATCGAGACCCAGTACTTC.

The CDR3 nucleotides read TGCAGTGCTAGAGGGATTTTTGAAAAACTGTTTTTT. Its translation: CSARGIFEKLFF. The chain carries TRBV20-1 and TRBJ1-4; D remains unclear. The germline gives CDR1 DFQATT, CDR2 SNEGSKA (reference sequence). Deletions cut 1 base from V and 7 bases from J, with 7 bases between. The CDR3 extends over 12 amino acids.

This clonotype was seen more than once but under ten times. The rearrangement links TRBV29-1 to TRBJ2-7; D gene unclear. V lost 7 bases to trimming and J lost 3 bases, with 19 bases between them. CDR3 length: 14 amino acids. The germline CDR1 and CDR2 sequences are SQVTM and ANQGSEA. The CDR3 region is CSAIPPGPHYEQYF. CDR3 nucleotides: TGCAGCGCTATCCCCCCCGGGCCTCACTACGAGCAGTACTTC.

The sample holds a few counts of this clonotype. The V gene is TRBV15, the J gene TRBJ1-1; D unresolved. V lost 6 bases and J 0 bases, leaving 17 bases between the germline ends. The germline V gene has CDR1 LNHNV and CDR2 YYDKDF (reference sequence). The CDR3 is made up of 16 amino acids. CDR3 residues: CATRGTPLTLNTEAFF. The CDR3 nucleotides are TGTGCCACCAGGGGAACGCCACTGACGTTGAACACTGAAGCTTTCTTT. The complete variable domain, with remaining parts taken from reference TRBV15 and TRBJ1-1, reads DAMVIQNPRYQVTQFGKPVTLSCSQTLNHNVMYWYQQKSSQAPKLLFHYYDKDFNNEADTPDNFQSRRPNTSFCFLDIRSPGLGDTAMYLCATRGTPLTLNTEAFFGQGTRLTVV.

The chain links TRBV9 to TRBJ2-7, with TRBD1 matching 8 bases. CDR1 SGDLS and CDR2 YYNGEE come from the germline V gene. V gave up 2 bases and J gave up 2 bases; unmatched junction bases: 3. The CDR3 sequence is 14 residues long. In nucleotides, the CDR3 is TGTGCCAGCAGCGTGGGACAGGTTACCTACGAGCAGTACTTC. Amino acid sequence: CASSVGQVTYEQYF.

On this clonotype itself: Since a much larger clone is just one base distant, this may be a read error. V is TRBV19 and J is TRBJ1-5; D remains ambiguous. The CDR3 spans 15 residues. Germline V gene lookup returns CDR1 LNHDA and CDR2 SQIVND (reference sequence). The CDR3 is CAGSIGQLGNQPQHF. In DNA, the CDR3 is TGTGCCGGTAGTATAGGGCAGTTGGGCAATCAGCCCCAGCATTTT.

This clonotype was seen a few times. This sequence joins TRBV9 and TRBJ2-2, with D unresolved. Germline V CDR1 and CDR2: SGDLS, YYNGEE. V lost 4 bases, J lost 5 bases, and 12 bases lay in between. This CDR3 has 14 amino acids. Here the CDR3 reads CASSSNARTGELFF. The DNA of the CDR3 is TGTGCCAGCAGCTCGAACGCCAGGACCGGGGAGCTGTTTTTT.

This clonotype was found once. No conserved phenylalanine or tryptophan ends this CDR3, so it is likely a read error. The chain has TRBV7-9 and TRBJ1-2, with 7 bases matching TRBD1. V shed 7 bases, J shed 6 bases, and the junction held 5 bases outside the gene matches. The CDR3 consists of 12 residues. Germline V CDR1 and CDR2: SEHNR, FQNEAQ (reference sequence). The CDR3 DNA follows: TGTGCCAGCACCCAGGGGGAGGATGGCTACACCCTC. Translated, it gives CASTQGEDGYTL.

This clonotype was detected ten times or more. The CDR3 loop is CASSRGLVRETQYF. The CDR3 nucleotides are TGTGCCAGCAGCCGGGGACTAGTGAGAGAGACCCAGTACTTC. The genes are TRBV7-9 and TRBJ2-5; 8 positions agree with TRBD2. Germline lookup yields CDR1 SEHNR and CDR2 FQNEAQ (reference sequence). The V and J ends lost 5 bases and 4 bases, in that order; junction bases with no gene match: 6. This CDR3 spans 14 amino acids. The entire variable domain, with the rest obtained from reference TRBV7-9 and TRBJ2-5, is as follows: DTGVSQNPRHKITKRGQNVTFRCDPISEHNRLYWYRQTLGQGPEFLTYFQNEAQLEKSRLLSDRFSAERPKGSFSTLEIQRTEQGDSAMYLCASSRGLVRETQYFGPGTRLLVL.

This clonotype was seen a handful of times. One end of the junction fails to match germline, which may point to a read error. The V call is TRBV5-1, the J call TRBJ1-1, with 8 bases that match TRBD1. Per germline, CDR1 SGHRS and CDR2 YFSETQ. This CDR3 has 13 amino acids. CDR3 in amino acids: CATTTGANTKAFF. The CDR3, as DNA: TGCGCCACCACGACAGGGGCGAACACTAAAGCTTTCTTT.

V gene TRBV7-9 combines with J gene TRBJ2-7; D possibly matches TRBD1 or TRBD2 (5 bases each). The germline V and J ends were trimmed by 1 base and 2 bases, with 15 bases remaining between them. From germline, CDR1 is SEHNR and CDR2 FQNEAQ (reference sequence). This CDR3 has 16 residues. CDR3 protein: CASSLVGPGSAYEQYF. The CDR3 bases are TGTGCCAGCAGCTTAGTGGGGCCAGGGAGCGCCTACGAGCAGTACTTC.

This clonotype was observed a few times. The V call is TRBV2, the J call TRBJ2-5, with TRBD2 matching 14 bases. The CDR3 length is 18 residues. Germline V gene sequence: CDR1 SNHLY, CDR2 FYNNEI. Trimming removed 4 bases from V and 1 base from J; junction bases left unmatched: 8. In DNA, the CDR3 is TGTGCCAGCAGTGGACTAGCGGGGGGGCCGTCGTTCCAAGAGACCCAGTACTTC. Its translation: CASSGLAGGPSFQETQYF.

This clonotype was counted only a few times. The J gene is TRBJ1-1, the V gene TRBV11-3; D not certain. The CDR3 totals 13 residues. The germline CDR1 and CDR2 sequences are SGHNT and YENEEA. Trimming removed 11 bases from V and 2 bases from J, with 15 bases in between. CDR3 region: CAVARRRNTEAFF. The CDR3 coding sequence is TGTGCCGTCGCTAGGCGACGAAACACTGAAGCTTTCTTT. Full variable domain (missing parts from reference TRBV11-3 and TRBJ1-1): EAGVVQSPRYKIIEKKQPVAFWCNPISGHNTLYWYLQNLGQGPELLIRYENEEAVDDSQLPKDRFSAERLKGVDSTLKIQPAELGDSAVYLCAVARRRNTEAFFGQGTRLTVV.

This rearrangement joins TRBV7-2 to TRBJ2-7; 9 bases match TRBD2. The CDR3 contains 14 residues. Germline V gives CDR1 SGHTA, CDR2 FQGNSA. V lost 6 bases and J lost 3; bases outside the gene matches: 6. The CDR3 sequence: CASSTPSGNYEQYF. The CDR3 coding sequence is TGTGCCAGCAGTACTCCTAGCGGGAACTACGAGCAGTACTTC.

The CDR3 bases are TGTGCCAGCAGCTTTCGATCCCCGGAGACCCAGTACTTC. Translation gives CASSFRSPETQYF. The V gene is TRBV13, the J gene TRBJ2-5; no clear D gene. CDR1 and CDR2 from the germline V gene are PRHDT and FYEKMQ (reference sequence). Trimming removed 3 bases from V and 5 bases from J, with 10 bases in between. This CDR3 contains 13 residues.

The V gene is TRBV7-6, the J gene TRBJ1-2; D remains ambiguous. V lost 3 bases, J lost 8 bases, and 4 bases lay in between. Germline V lookup: CDR1 SGHVS, CDR2 FNYEAQ. This CDR3 has 10 residues. The DNA of the CDR3 is TGTGCCAGCAGCTTCAGGGGCTACACCTTC. It encodes CASSFRGYTF.

V gene TRBV10-1 combines with J gene TRBJ2-2; 7 positions agree with TRBD1. J lost 0 bases, V lost 5 bases, and 6 bases had no gene match. From germline, CDR1 is WNHNN and CDR2 SYGVQD (reference sequence). The CDR3 has 16 residues. Here the CDR3 DNA reads TGCGCCAGCAGTTGGGACAGCGGCCCGAACACCGGGGAGCTGTTTTTT. Encoded protein: CASSWDSGPNTGELFF.